The 10 T cell receptor beta chains below all came from one sample that was sequenced in a study of cytomegalovirus exposure and HLA in healthy donors. Primers for the PCR totalled 60 Vbeta and 13 Jbeta. Sequencing was performed with immunoSEQ multiplex PCR; in TCRdb, only in-frame clones are kept and a portion is missing. Of some 100,000 clones listed, around 74% are singletons. Material: PBMCs. Source of these receptors: a male donor in good health and CMV-seropositive.

This clone occurred once. The CDR3 coding sequence is TGTGCCAGCAGCTTGAACCAGGCCCCATACGAGCAGTACTTC. Amino acids: CASSLNQAPYEQYF. The chain uses TRBV5-4 and TRBJ2-7; D is unclear. Germline CDR1 is SGHNT and CDR2 is YYREEE (reference sequence). The V end lost 1 base, the J end lost 4 bases, and 12 bases lay between the germline ends. The CDR3 sequence is 14 residues long. The full variable domain, in which reference TRBV5-4 and TRBJ2-7 provide the parts outside the CDR3, is ETGVTQSPTHLIKTRGQQVTLRCSSQSGHNTVSWYQQALGQGPQFIFQYYREEENGRGNFPPRFSGLQFPNYSSELNVNALELDDSALYLCASSLNQAPYEQYFGPGTRLTVT.

The chain recombines TRBV2 with TRBJ2-1; 12 bases match TRBD2. The CDR3 runs to 15 residues. Germline CDR1 is SNHLY and CDR2 is FYNNEI. V lost 5 bases to trimming and J lost 8 bases; unmatched junction nucleotides: 7. CDR3 amino acids: CASSFLAGGQHEQFF. CDR3 DNA: TGTGCCAGCAGTTTTCTAGCGGGGGGGCAACATGAGCAGTTCTTC. Full variable domain (rest looked up from reference TRBV2 and TRBJ2-1): EPEVTQTPSHQVTQMGQEVILRCVPISNHLYFYWYRQILGQKVEFLVSFYNNEISEKSEIFDDQFSVERPDGSNFTLKIRSTKLEDSAMYFCASSFLAGGQHEQFFGPGTRLTVL.

This chain links TRBV2 with TRBJ1-6; 7 nucleotides line up with TRBD1. The V gene's germline CDR1 is SNHLY and CDR2 FYNNEI. V lost 8 bases to trimming and J lost 0 bases; unmatched junction nucleotides: 13. This CDR3 has 18 amino acids. DNA for the CDR3: TGTGCCAGCCGCTCACAGGGGAGCACGAGCTCCTATAATTCACCCCTCCACTTT. Protein sequence: CASRSQGSTSSYNSPLHF.

V usage is TRBV5-6 and J usage is TRBJ2-7; D ambiguous. CDR1 SGHDT and CDR2 YYEEEE come from the germline V gene. The V end was cut by 2 bases, the J end by 0 bases, with 9 bases between. CDR3 size: 14 residues. The CDR3 DNA reads as TGTGCCAGCAGCTTACCAGGCAACTCCTACGAGCAGTACTTC. It specifies CASSLPGNSYEQYF.

Here the CDR3 DNA reads TGTGCCACCGGGACAGACCGCCTCGGGCAGTACTTC. It encodes CATGTDRLGQYF. The gene calls are TRBV30 and TRBJ2-7, with 7 nucleotides matching TRBD1. V lost 8 bases and J lost 9; bases outside the gene matches: 13. The length of the CDR3 is 12 residues. The germline gives CDR1 GTSNPN, CDR2 SVGIG (reference sequence).

At least ten counts were recorded for this clone. The chain uses TRBV29-1 and TRBJ1-1; D gene uncertain. CDR1 and CDR2 (germline): SQVTM, ANQGSEA. Trimming removed 1 base at V and 5 bases at J, with 5 bases between. This CDR3 region has 11 residues. DNA of the CDR3: TGCAGCGTTGAAGCGGGAACTGAAGCTTTCTTT. Amino acid sequence: CSVEAGTEAFF. Filled out from reference TRBV29-1 and TRBJ1-1, the complete variable domain reads SAVISQKPSRDICQRGTSLTIQCQVDSQVTMMFWYRQQPGQSLTLIATANQGSEATYESGFVIDKFPISRPNLTFSTLTVSNMSPEDSSIYLCSVEAGTEAFFGQGTRLTVV.

This rearrangement joins TRBV4-2 to TRBJ1-4, with 9 bases matching TRBD1. The CDR3 sequence is 17 residues long. Trimming took 0 bases from V and 6 from J; bases not matched to a gene: 8. The germline V gene has CDR1 LGHNA and CDR2 YNFKEQ. Here the CDR3 DNA reads TGTGCCAGCAGCCAAGAGAGTCCGACAGGGGGGGATGAAAAACTGTTTTTT. The encoded protein is CASSQESPTGGDEKLFF.

The rearrangement uses TRBV18 and TRBJ2-3; 12 bases fit TRBD1. This CDR3 is built from 15 residues. The J segment lost 10 bases and the V segment lost 2 bases, leaving 7 bases of the junction unmatched. Germline loops: CDR1 KGHSH, CDR2 LQKENI. CDR3 residues: CASSPIGTGGPPQYF. The CDR3 region has the DNA TGTGCCAGCTCACCAATCGGGACAGGGGGCCCCCCGCAGTATTTT.

V usage is TRBV11-3 and J usage is TRBJ2-1; tentatively, D is TRBD1 (5 bases). The V end lost 0 bases, the J end lost 1 base, and 10 bases lay between the germline ends. CDR3 length equals 16 residues. CDR1 is SGHNT and CDR2 is YENEEA in the germline V gene. The CDR3 is CASSLDSSGSYNEQFF. Written as DNA, the CDR3 is TGTGCCAGCAGCTTAGATTCGTCAGGGTCCTACAATGAGCAGTTCTTC.

This chain uses TRBV4-1 with TRBJ2-7, with 9 bases fitting TRBD1. The CDR3 is 15 amino acids. Germline trimming cut 1 base from V and 0 bases from J; bases unmatched to any gene: 1. Germline CDR1 reads MGHRA; CDR2 reads YSYEKL. CDR3 amino acids: CASSQGQGVSYEQYF. The DNA of the CDR3 is TGCGCCAGCAGCCAAGGACAGGGGGTCTCCTACGAGCAGTACTTC.